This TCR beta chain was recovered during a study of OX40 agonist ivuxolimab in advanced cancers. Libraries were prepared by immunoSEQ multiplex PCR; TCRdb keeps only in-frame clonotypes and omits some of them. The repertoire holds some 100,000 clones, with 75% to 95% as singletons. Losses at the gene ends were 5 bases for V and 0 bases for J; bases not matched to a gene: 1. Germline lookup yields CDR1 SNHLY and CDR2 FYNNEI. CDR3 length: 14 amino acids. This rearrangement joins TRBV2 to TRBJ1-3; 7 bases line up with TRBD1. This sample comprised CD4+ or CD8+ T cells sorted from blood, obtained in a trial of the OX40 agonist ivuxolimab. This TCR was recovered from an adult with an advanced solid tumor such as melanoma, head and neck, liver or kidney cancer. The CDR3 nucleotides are TGTGCCAGCAGTAGGGGGCTCTCTGGAAACACCATATATTTT. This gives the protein CASSRGLSGNTIYF.